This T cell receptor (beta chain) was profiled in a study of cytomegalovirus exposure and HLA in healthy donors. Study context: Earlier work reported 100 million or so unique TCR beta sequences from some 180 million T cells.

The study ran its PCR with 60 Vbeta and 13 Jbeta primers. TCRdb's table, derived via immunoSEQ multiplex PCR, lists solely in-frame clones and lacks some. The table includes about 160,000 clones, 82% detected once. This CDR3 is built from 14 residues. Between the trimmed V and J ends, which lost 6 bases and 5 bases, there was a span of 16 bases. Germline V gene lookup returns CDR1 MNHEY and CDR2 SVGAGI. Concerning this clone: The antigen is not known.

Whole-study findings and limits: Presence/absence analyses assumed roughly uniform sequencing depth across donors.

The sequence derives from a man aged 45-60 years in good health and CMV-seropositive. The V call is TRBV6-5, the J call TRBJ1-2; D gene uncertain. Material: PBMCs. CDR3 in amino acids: CASRDAGLGYGYTF. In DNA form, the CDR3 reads TGTGCCAGCAGGGACGCGGGTTTAGGATATGGCTACACCTTC.